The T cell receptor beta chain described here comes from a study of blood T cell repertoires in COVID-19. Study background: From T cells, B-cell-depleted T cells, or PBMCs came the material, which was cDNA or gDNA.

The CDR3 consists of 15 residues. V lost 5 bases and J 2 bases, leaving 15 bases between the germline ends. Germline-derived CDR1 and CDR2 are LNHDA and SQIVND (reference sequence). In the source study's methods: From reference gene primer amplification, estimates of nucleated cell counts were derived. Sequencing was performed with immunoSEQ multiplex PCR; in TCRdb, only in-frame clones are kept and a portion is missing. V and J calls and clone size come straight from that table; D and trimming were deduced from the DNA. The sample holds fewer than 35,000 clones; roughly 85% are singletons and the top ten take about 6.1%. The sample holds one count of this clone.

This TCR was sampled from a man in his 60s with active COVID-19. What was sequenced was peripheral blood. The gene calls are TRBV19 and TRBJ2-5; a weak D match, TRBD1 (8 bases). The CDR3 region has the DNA TGTGCCAGTAGTGGGAACAGGGGGGGGCAAGAGACCCAGTACTTC. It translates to CASSGNRGGQETQYF.